A single sample is the source of the 28 T cell receptor beta chains below, sequenced in a study of early T cells in non-severe SARS-CoV-2 infection. TCRdb ran MiXCR on the 5' RACE reads and lists one entry per CDR3 protein. This sample has about 57,000 distinct CDR3 sequences, with approximately 12% found just once. Sequencing used whole blood. All receptors come from an adult who was a healthcare worker with PCR-confirmed SARS-CoV-2 infection or an uninfected control (not recorded which).

Only a few counts were recorded for this clonotype. CDR3 DNA sequence: TGCGCCAGCAGTGAGTCCCGGCCAAGGGGGACTGAAGCTTTCTTT. The encoded protein is CASSESRPRGTEAFF. The V gene is TRBV10-2, the J gene TRBJ1-1, with a weak D call TRBD1 (6 bases). The CDR3 has 15 amino acids. Germline assignment: CDR1 WSHSY and CDR2 SAAADI. Trimming pared 0 bases from V and 5 bases from J, leaving 13 bases between.

This clonotype is medium-sized in the sample. This sequence joins TRBV7-9 and TRBJ2-3, with 8 nucleotides matching TRBD1. The CDR3 consists of 16 residues. Trimming took 5 bases from V and 4 from J; bases not matched to a gene: 11. The V gene's germline CDR1 is SEHNR and CDR2 FQNEAQ (reference sequence). The CDR3 protein is CASSTRTGKGADTQYF. CDR3 sequence (DNA): TGTGCCAGCAGCACGCGGACAGGGAAAGGGGCAGATACGCAGTATTTT.

The rearrangement uses TRBV12-5 and TRBJ1-5; tentative D call: TRBD1 (6 bases). This CDR3 is built from 14 residues. Germline lookup yields CDR1 LGHNT and CDR2 FRNRAP. Trimming cost V 3 bases and J 6 bases, with 12 bases left between them. The CDR3 DNA follows: TGTGCTAGTGGTTTCACGCCAGGGGTTCAGCCCCAGCATTTT. This gives the protein CASGFTPGVQPQHF.

This clonotype occurred many times. V usage is TRBV12-3 or TRBV12-4 and J usage is TRBJ2-3; weak D call: TRBD1 (7 bases). The length of the CDR3 is 17 residues. V shed 2 bases and J shed 0 bases, with 15 bases lying between them. CDR3 residues: CASSLNQGGVSTDTQYF. CDR3 nucleotide sequence: TGTGCCAGCAGTTTAAACCAGGGGGGAGTAAGCACAGATACGCAGTATTTT.

This clonotype showed up just a few times. The J gene is TRBJ2-2, the V gene TRBV29-1, with 9 bases lining up with TRBD1. The V gene end was trimmed by 7 bases and the J gene end by 7 bases; junction bases not matched to a gene: 7. This CDR3 has 13 amino acids. Germline V lookup: CDR1 SQVTM, CDR2 ANQGSEA. In DNA form, the CDR3 reads TGCAGCGCGGGACAGGGCGCAGGCGGGGAGCTGTTTTTT. Its protein is CSAGQGAGGELFF.

There are many counts of this clonotype. The V and J genes are TRBV13 and TRBJ2-2; 8 bases fit TRBD2. The V gene's germline CDR1 is PRHDT and CDR2 FYEKMQ (reference sequence). The CDR3 has 17 residues. With 8 bases clipped from V and 3 bases from J, the junction kept 14 bases outside the gene matches. The CDR3 loop reads CASRGAQLADDTGELFF. For the CDR3, the DNA is TGTGCCAGCCGTGGGGCCCAACTAGCGGATGACACCGGGGAGCTGTTTTTT.

About this clonotype itself: This may stem from a read error, because a much larger clone lies one nucleotide away. This CDR3 fails to terminate in the conserved phenylalanine or tryptophan, so it likely reflects a read error. V is TRBV6-2 or TRBV6-3 and J is TRBJ2-1, with 7 bases matching TRBD2. Germline V gives CDR1 MNHEY, CDR2 SVGEGT. The trim removed 4 bases at V and 11 bases at J, leaving 5 bases unmatched. The CDR3 spans 12 residues. CDR3 DNA sequence: TGTGCCAGCAGTTTTGAGGGACTACAGCAGTTCTCC. Translated, it gives CASSFEGLQQFS.

This clonotype was seen repeatedly, ten times or more. The rearrangement links TRBV7-6 to TRBJ2-3; D gene unclear. Trimming removed 5 bases at V and 0 bases at J, with 12 bases between. Germline V lookup: CDR1 SGHVS, CDR2 FNYEAQ. CDR3 length: 15 residues. The CDR3 nucleotides are TGTGCCAGCAGCCCCCGTCAAGACAGCACAGATACGCAGTATTTT. This encodes CASSPRQDSTDTQYF.

This clonotype appeared many times. The chain is built from TRBV12-5 and TRBJ1-6; unclear D gene. Trimming took off 4 bases at V and 7 bases at J, with 11 bases between the two ends. The CDR3 is 14 amino acids. Looked up from germline, CDR1 is LGHNT and CDR2 is FRNRAP. The CDR3: CASGSNLPNSPLHF. As DNA, the CDR3 is TGTGCTAGTGGTTCCAATTTACCGAATTCACCCCTCCACTTT.

This clonotype was found a few times. The rearrangement uses TRBV11-2 and TRBJ2-6, with D hard to call. Germline lookup yields CDR1 SGHAT and CDR2 FQNNGV. The CDR3 runs to 15 residues. The germline V and J ends were trimmed by 7 bases and 0 bases, with 10 bases remaining between them. Here the CDR3 DNA reads TGTGCCAGCATCCTCAAGAGCTCTGGGGCCAACGTCCTGACTTTC. Translation gives CASILKSSGANVLTF.

In its sample, this clonotype was seen a few times. This chain connects TRBV28 to TRBJ2-1, with 8 bases that match TRBD2. The germline gives CDR1 MDHEN, CDR2 SYDVKM. CDR3 size: 13 residues. J was trimmed by 9 bases and V by 7 bases; bases with no gene match: 8. CDR3 nucleotide sequence: TGTGCCAGCACCGGACTAGCTCTTTCTGAGCAGTTCTTC. It specifies CASTGLALSEQFF.

This clonotype was detected many times. The rearrangement links TRBV18 to TRBJ2-5, with D tentatively TRBD1 or TRBD2 (5 bases each). CDR3 length: 14 residues. V was shortened by 2 bases and J by 1 base, with 8 bases between the two germline ends. CDR1 is KGHSH, CDR2 LQKENI, per germline. This chain's CDR3 is CASSPGTAQETQYF. CDR3 nucleotides: TGTGCCAGCTCACCAGGGACGGCCCAAGAGACCCAGTACTTC.

This clonotype was found many times. The chain joins TRBV5-6 to TRBJ1-5; 7 positions match TRBD1. V dropped 2 bases and J dropped 4; count of bases not matched to a gene: 12. CDR1 is SGHDT, CDR2 YYEEEE, per germline. The CDR3 spans 17 residues. CDR3: CASSFGGQSWLNQPQHF. For the CDR3, the DNA is TGTGCCAGCAGCTTCGGGGGACAGTCTTGGCTGAATCAGCCCCAGCATTTT.

V is TRBV13 and J is TRBJ2-5; D tentatively fits TRBD1 or TRBD2 (6 bases each). V was trimmed by 1 base and J by 5 bases, leaving 14 bases between them. Germline assignment: CDR1 PRHDT and CDR2 FYEKMQ (reference sequence). CDR3 length: 15 residues. Written as DNA, the CDR3 is TGTGCCAGCAGCTTAGCTCCGGGGGCGCGGGAGACCCAGTACTTC. This gives the protein CASSLAPGARETQYF.

This chain connects TRBV5-1 to TRBJ2-5; D is possibly TRBD1 (5 bases). Trimming removed 0 bases at V and 2 bases at J, with 8 bases between. CDR1 and CDR2 from the germline V gene are SGHRS and YFSETQ. This CDR3 has 14 residues. CDR3 residues: CASSLVPGQETQYF. As DNA, the CDR3 is TGCGCCAGCAGCTTGGTGCCAGGGCAAGAGACCCAGTACTTC.

This clonotype was counted ten times or more. The chain couples TRBV19 to TRBJ2-3; the match to TRBD2 covers 9 bases. CDR3 size: 16 residues. From germline, CDR1 is LNHDA and CDR2 SQIVND (reference sequence). V gave up 4 bases and J gave up 4 bases; unmatched junction bases: 9. CDR3 amino acids: CASSTTAGGRADTQYF. CDR3 bases: TGTGCCAGTAGTACTACAGCGGGGGGCCGCGCAGATACGCAGTATTTT.

This clonotype has a count of ten or more. This chain connects TRBV5-1 to TRBJ2-7; 10 bases are shared with TRBD2. V was clipped by 2 bases and J by 3 bases; unmatched bases: 2. This CDR3 is built from 14 residues. Per the germline V gene, CDR1 is SGHRS and CDR2 is YFSETQ. The CDR3 region has the DNA TGCGCCAGCAGCTTTAGCGGGGGGCTCTACGAGCAGTACTTC. Protein sequence: CASSFSGGLYEQYF.

This clonotype was detected ten times or more. The rearrangement links TRBV7-6 to TRBJ2-7; TRBD2 might be the D (6 bases). The germline V and J ends were trimmed by 0 bases and 3 bases, with 12 bases remaining between them. CDR3 length equals 15 residues. Germline lookup yields CDR1 SGHVS and CDR2 FNYEAQ. The CDR3 sequence is CASSLAPGGVYEQYF. CDR3 bases: TGTGCCAGCAGCTTAGCCCCTGGCGGGGTCTACGAGCAGTACTTC.

This clonotype was counted ten times or more. This chain links TRBV12-3 or TRBV12-4 with TRBJ1-1; D not resolved. Trimming removed 5 bases at V and 3 bases at J, with 10 bases between. CDR3 length equals 13 residues. The CDR3 DNA reads as TGTGCCAGCAGTCTTTGGGTTGACACTGAAGCTTTCTTT. Protein sequence: CASSLWVDTEAFF.

This clonotype was seen a few times. The chain joins TRBV9 to TRBJ1-2; 8 bases fit TRBD1. The germline gives CDR1 SGDLS, CDR2 YYNGEE. The CDR3 has 13 amino acids. J gave up 8 bases and V 2 bases, and 5 bases lay outside the gene matches. The CDR3 here is CASSVTGAMGYTF. In DNA form, the CDR3 reads TGTGCCAGCAGCGTGACAGGGGCTATGGGCTACACCTTC.

This clonotype was detected many times. J is TRBJ2-1 and V is TRBV7-8; 13 bases align to TRBD2. J lost 8 bases, V lost 3 bases, and 10 bases had no gene match. Germline V lookup: CDR1 SGHVS, CDR2 FQNEAQ. The CDR3 runs to 17 residues. Here the CDR3 DNA reads TGTGCCAGCAGCTTGAGATCGGGACTAGCGGGGAATGATGAGCAGTTCTTC. Amino acids: CASSLRSGLAGNDEQFF.

The chain carries TRBV7-6 and TRBJ2-3; no firm D call. The V end lost 2 bases, the J end lost 2 bases, and 14 bases lay between the germline ends. From germline, CDR1 is SGHVS and CDR2 FNYEAQ. This CDR3 is 16 amino acids long. CDR3 sequence: CASSLSPGRDTDTQYF. As DNA, the CDR3 is TGTGCCAGCAGCTTATCCCCGGGTAGGGACACAGATACGCAGTATTTT.

This clonotype was observed a handful of times. This chain connects TRBV6-6 to TRBJ1-5; D unclear. This CDR3 contains 16 residues. Germline assignment: CDR1 MNHNY and CDR2 SVGAGI (reference sequence). V was cut by 0 bases and J by 0 bases, with 9 bases left in between. CDR3 in amino acids: CASSYSADYSNQPQHF. The DNA for the CDR3 is TGTGCCAGCAGTTACTCGGCAGATTATAGCAATCAGCCCCAGCATTTT.

Turning to this clonotype: With a much larger clone just one base away, this may be a read error. The chain is built from TRBV30 and TRBJ2-7, with D perhaps matching TRBD2 (6 bases). Trimming left V 3 bases short and J 6 bases short, with 15 bases between. Per germline, CDR1 GTSNPN and CDR2 SVGIG (reference sequence). The CDR3 extends over 13 amino acids. The CDR3 sequence is CAWRRGMSSEQYF. The CDR3 DNA sequence: TGTGCCTGGAGACGGGGGATGTCCAGCGAGCAGTACTTC.

This chain connects TRBV7-9 to TRBJ2-3; D possibly matches TRBD1 or TRBD2 (5 bases each). Trimming stripped 5 bases from V and 2 bases from J, with 11 bases between. In germline, CDR1 is SEHNR, CDR2 FQNEAQ (reference sequence). The CDR3 has 14 residues. The CDR3 DNA reads TGTGCCAGCAGCCCGGGACGGCACACAGATACGCAGTATTTT. Translated, it gives CASSPGRHTDTQYF. Full variable domain (remainder filled in from reference TRBV7-9 and TRBJ2-3): DTGVSQNPRHKITKRGQNVTFRCDPISEHNRLYWYRQTLGQGPEFLTYFQNEAQLEKSRLLSDRFSAERPKGSFSTLEIQRTEQGDSAMYLCASSPGRHTDTQYFGPGTRLTVL.

This clonotype was counted many times. This chain joins TRBV12-3 or TRBV12-4 and TRBJ1-3; D remains ambiguous. Deletions cut 7 bases from V and 2 bases from J, with 9 bases between. The CDR3 consists of 13 residues. Here the CDR3 DNA reads TGTGCCAGCACCCCTTCGCCTGGAAACACCATATATTTT. Its translation: CASTPSPGNTIYF.

This clonotype came up many times. This chain connects TRBV11-2 to TRBJ1-1; possible D gene TRBD1, 6 bases. Germline values: CDR1 SGHAT, CDR2 FQNNGV. Trimming left V 1 base short and J 4 bases short, with 13 bases between. The CDR3 loop spans 15 amino acids. The CDR3 reads CASSLGRGGGTEAFF. The CDR3 DNA is TGTGCCAGCAGCTTAGGCAGGGGAGGTGGCACTGAAGCTTTCTTT.

This clonotype was picked up many times. V and J are TRBV5-1 and TRBJ2-2; 9 bases fit TRBD2. CDR3 length equals 19 residues. Losses at the gene ends were 4 bases for V and 4 bases for J; bases not matched to a gene: 17. The germline V gene has CDR1 SGHRS and CDR2 YFSETQ. The CDR3 region has the DNA TGCGCCAGCAGCCCAACTGGGACTAGCCCCCGGAGAGGCACCGGGGAGCTGTTTTTT. Its translation: CASSPTGTSPRRGTGELFF.